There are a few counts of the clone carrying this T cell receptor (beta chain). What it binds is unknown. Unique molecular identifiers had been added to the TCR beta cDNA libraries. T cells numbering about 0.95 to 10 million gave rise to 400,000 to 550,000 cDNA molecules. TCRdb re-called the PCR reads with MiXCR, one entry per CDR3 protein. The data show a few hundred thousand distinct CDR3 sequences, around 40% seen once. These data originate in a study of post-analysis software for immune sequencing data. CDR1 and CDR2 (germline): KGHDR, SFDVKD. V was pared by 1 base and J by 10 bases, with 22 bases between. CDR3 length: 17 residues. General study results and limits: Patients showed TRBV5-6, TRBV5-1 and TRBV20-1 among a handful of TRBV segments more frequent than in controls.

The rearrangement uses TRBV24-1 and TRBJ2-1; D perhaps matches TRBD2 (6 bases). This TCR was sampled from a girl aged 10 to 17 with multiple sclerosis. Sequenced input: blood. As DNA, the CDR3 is TGTGCCACCAGTGATTTTAAGGGTACTAGCAGGGTCGGGGAGCAGTTCTTC. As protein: CATSDFKGTSRVGEQFF.